This note documents a single TCR beta chain sequence. This specimen comes from a study of technical replicates of blood from several donors. This CDR3 has 16 residues. Assay used: immunoSEQ multiplex PCR; TCRdb lists only in-frame clones, some missing. Among about 84,000 clones listed, 98% were seen once. Sequencing used T cells isolated from PBMCs. J is TRBJ1-1 and V is TRBV21-1; the D call TRBD1 from the table was never checked on the DNA. TRBV21-1 counts as a pseudogene. This TCR was sampled from a human donor in good health. In DNA, the CDR3 is TGTGCCAGCAGCACACCTCATCCGGGACAGGGGGCAGAAGCTTTCTTT. Protein sequence: CASSTPHPGQGAEAFF.